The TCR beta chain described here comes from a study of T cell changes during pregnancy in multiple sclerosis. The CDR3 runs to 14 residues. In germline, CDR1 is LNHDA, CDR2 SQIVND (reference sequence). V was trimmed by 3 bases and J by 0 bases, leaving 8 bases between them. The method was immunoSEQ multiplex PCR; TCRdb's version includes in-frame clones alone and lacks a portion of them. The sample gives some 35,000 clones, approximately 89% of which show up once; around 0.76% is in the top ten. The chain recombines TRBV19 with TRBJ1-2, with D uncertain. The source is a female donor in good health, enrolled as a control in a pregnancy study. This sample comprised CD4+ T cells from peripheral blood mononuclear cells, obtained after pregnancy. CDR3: CASSIRSANYGYTF. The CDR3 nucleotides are TGTGCCAGTAGTATCAGGTCCGCTAACTATGGCTACACCTTC.